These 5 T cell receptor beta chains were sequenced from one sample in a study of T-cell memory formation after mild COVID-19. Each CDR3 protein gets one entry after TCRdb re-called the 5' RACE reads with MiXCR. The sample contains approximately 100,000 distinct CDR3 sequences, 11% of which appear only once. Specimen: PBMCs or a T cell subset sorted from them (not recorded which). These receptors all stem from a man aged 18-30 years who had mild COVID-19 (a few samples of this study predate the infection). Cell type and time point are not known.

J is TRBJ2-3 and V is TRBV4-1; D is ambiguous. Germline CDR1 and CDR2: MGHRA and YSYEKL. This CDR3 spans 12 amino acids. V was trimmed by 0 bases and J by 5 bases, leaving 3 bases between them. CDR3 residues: CASSQDRDTQYF. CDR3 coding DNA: TGCGCCAGCAGCCAAGATCGAGATACGCAGTATTTT.

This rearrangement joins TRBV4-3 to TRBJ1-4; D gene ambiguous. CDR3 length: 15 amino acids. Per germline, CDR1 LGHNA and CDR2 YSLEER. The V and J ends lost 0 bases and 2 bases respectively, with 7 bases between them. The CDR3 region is CASSQDTGTNEKLFF. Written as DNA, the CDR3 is TGCGCCAGCAGCCAAGATACGGGGACTAATGAAAAACTGTTTTTT.

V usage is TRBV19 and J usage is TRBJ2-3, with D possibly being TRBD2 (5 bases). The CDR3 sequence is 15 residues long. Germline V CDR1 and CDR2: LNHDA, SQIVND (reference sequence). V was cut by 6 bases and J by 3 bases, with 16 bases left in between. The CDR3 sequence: CASSNPRGRTDTQYF. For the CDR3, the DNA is TGTGCCAGTAGCAACCCCCGGGGTAGAACAGATACGCAGTATTTT.

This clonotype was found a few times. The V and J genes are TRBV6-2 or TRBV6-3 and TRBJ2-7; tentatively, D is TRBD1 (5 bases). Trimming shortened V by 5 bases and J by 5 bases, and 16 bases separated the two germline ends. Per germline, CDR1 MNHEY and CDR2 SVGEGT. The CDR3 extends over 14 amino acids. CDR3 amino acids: CASSHRSGFNEQYV. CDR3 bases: TGTGCCAGCAGTCATCGCTCAGGGTTCAACGAGCAGTACGTC.

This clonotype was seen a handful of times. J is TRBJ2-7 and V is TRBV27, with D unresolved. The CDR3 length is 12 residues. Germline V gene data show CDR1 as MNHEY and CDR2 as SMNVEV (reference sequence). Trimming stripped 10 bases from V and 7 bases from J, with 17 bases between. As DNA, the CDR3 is TGTGCCACTAAAAGAGGTTCTCAAGAGCAGTACTTC. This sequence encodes CATKRGSQEQYF.